The sequence of this T cell receptor beta chain was determined in a study of vaccination effects on CD4 cells after COVID-19. Study at large: Post-vaccine draws lagged the second dose by a median of 72 days. Study findings and constraints: Among infection- and vaccine-induced clones, marked clonal contraction occurred late after vaccination.

Pools of viral peptides were used by the ViraFEST assay to expand antigen-specific CD4+ T cells ahead of sequencing. Having been cultured for around nine days, the cells underwent CD4+ T cell isolation. Participants each got two BNT162b2 or mRNA-1273 vaccine doses. Points on this clone: The antigen is unknown.

This CDR3 region has 15 residues. The germline CDR1 and CDR2 sequences are SGHKS and YYEKEE (reference sequence). Trimming at V came to 4 bases and at J to 0 bases, leaving 4 bases not matched to a gene. Data came from immunoSEQ multiplex PCR; TCRdb stores just in-frame clones and leaves some out. Of almost 70,000 clones listed, around 70% are singletons. The source material was CD4+ T cells from PBMCs cultured with HCoV-229E spike peptides, sampled after COVID-19 vaccination. The gene calls are TRBV5-5 and TRBJ1-1, with 9 bases fitting TRBD1. The TCR was taken from a human donor who received a COVID-19 vaccine. CDR3 sequence: CASSPWTGVNTEAFF. CDR3 DNA: TGTGCCAGCAGCCCTTGGACAGGGGTGAACACTGAAGCTTTCTTT.